These 29 T cell receptor beta chains were sequenced from one sample in a study of T cells in Graves' hyperthyroidism and ophthalmopathy. Amplified regions were TCR beta CDR3 sequences from RNA transcripts. The HTBI primer set was used in a first-round RT-PCR of the TCR CDR3. TCRdb itself ran the multiplex PCR reads through MiXCR, one entry per CDR3 protein. Of around 280,000 distinct CDR3 sequences in the sample, around 13% are singletons; the top ten hold roughly 7.7%. The sequenced material came from blood. Source of these receptors: a woman aged 40 to 49 with Graves' hyperthyroidism.

The genes are TRBV18 and TRBJ1-5, with a possible D match to TRBD1 (5 bases). Germline assignment: CDR1 KGHSH and CDR2 LQKENI. The CDR3 length is 15 residues. Trimming left V 6 bases short and J 2 bases short, with 14 bases between. The CDR3: CASSPEGLGNQPQHF. The CDR3 DNA sequence: TGTGCCAGCTCCCCTGAGGGACTTGGCAATCAGCCCCAGCATTTT.

The J gene is TRBJ2-3, the V gene TRBV6-1; D may be TRBD1 (5 bases). CDR1 and CDR2 from the germline V gene are MNHNS and SASEGT. The ends were cut back, 5 bases at V and 1 base at J, with 10 bases in the middle. The CDR3 runs 14 residues. CDR3 protein: CASSPKTGTDTQYF. The DNA of the CDR3 is TGTGCCAGCAGTCCTAAGACAGGCACAGATACGCAGTATTTT.

Ten or more counts support this clonotype. This chain connects TRBV3-1 to TRBJ2-5, with 9 bases matching TRBD2. Unmatched junction bases numbered 9, after V lost 5 bases and J lost 5 bases. This CDR3 is built from 15 residues. Germline loops: CDR1 LGHDT, CDR2 YNNKEL (reference sequence). The CDR3 loop reads CASSARLAERETQYF. The CDR3 DNA reads as TGTGCCAGCAGCGCCCGACTAGCGGAGAGGGAGACCCAGTACTTC.

This clonotype came up a few times. The J gene is TRBJ2-2, the V gene TRBV4-1; the D is unclear. The CDR3 is made up of 13 amino acids. Trimming took 8 bases from V and 2 from J, leaving 9 bases between them. Germline V gives CDR1 MGHRA, CDR2 YSYEKL. This chain's CDR3 is CASREFNTGELFF. In DNA, the CDR3 is TGCGCCAGCCGAGAATTTAACACCGGGGAGCTGTTTTTT.

This clonotype was counted ten times or more. V gene TRBV5-1 combines with J gene TRBJ1-1; no reliable D call. CDR3 length: 13 amino acids. Per the germline V gene, CDR1 is SGHRS and CDR2 is YFSETQ. The ends were cut back, 4 bases at V and 0 bases at J, with 7 bases in the middle. Here the CDR3 reads CASSRLMNTEAFF. The CDR3 nucleotides are TGCGCCAGCAGCCGACTAATGAACACTGAAGCTTTCTTT.

This clonotype showed up just a few times. The chain recombines TRBV6-1 with TRBJ2-7; 7 bases are shared with TRBD1. The germline gives CDR1 MNHNS, CDR2 SASEGT. The CDR3 runs to 13 residues. The junction had 3 bases not matched to a gene; V was cut back by 5 bases and J by 2 bases. CDR3 coding DNA: TGTGCCAGCAGTAAGGGGGCTACCTACGAGCAGTACTTC. Translation gives CASSKGATYEQYF.

The sample holds a few counts of this clonotype. V and J are TRBV5-1 and TRBJ2-1, with D tentatively TRBD2 (6 bases). Germline V gives CDR1 SGHRS, CDR2 YFSETQ. The CDR3 has 14 amino acids. V lost 4 bases, J lost 7 bases, and 15 bases lay in between. This CDR3 is CASSTGPRGNEQFF. The DNA for the CDR3 is TGCGCCAGCAGCACCGGGCCTCGGGGGAATGAGCAGTTCTTC.

This clonotype was seen at least ten times. The chain is built from TRBV7-2 and TRBJ1-2; 7 bases map to TRBD1. Germline assignment: CDR1 SGHTA and CDR2 FQGNSA. J lost 4 bases, V lost 3 bases, and 2 bases had no gene match. The CDR3 contains 13 residues. The CDR3 nucleotides read TGTGCCAGCAGCTTCGGGACAGTCTATGGCTACACCTTC. This codes for CASSFGTVYGYTF.

This clonotype was observed many times. The chain joins TRBV12-5 to TRBJ1-5; D is uncertain. Germline V gene sequence: CDR1 LGHNT, CDR2 FRNRAP. The CDR3 extends over 13 amino acids. Deletions cut 1 base from V and 3 bases from J, with 4 bases between. CDR3 in DNA: TGTGCTAGTGGTTTGGAACTCAATCAGCCCCAGCATTTT. It yields the protein CASGLELNQPQHF.

This clonotype showed up many times. DNA for the CDR3: TGTGCCAGCAGCGTAGGGGTGGGGGGGACTGAAGCTTTCTTT. This gives the protein CASSVGVGGTEAFF. This chain links TRBV9 with TRBJ1-1; D perhaps matches TRBD1 (5 bases). Germline V lookup: CDR1 SGDLS, CDR2 YYNGEE. The ends were cut back, 0 bases at V and 5 bases at J, with 11 bases in the middle. The CDR3 runs to 14 residues. The variable domain in full, with the rest retrieved from reference TRBV9 and TRBJ1-1, is DSGVTQTPKHLITATGQRVTLRCSPRSGDLSVYWYQQSLDQGLQFLIQYYNGEERAKGNILERFSAQQFPDLHSELNLSSLELGDSALYFCASSVGVGGTEAFFGQGTRLTVV.

This clonotype came up a few times. The chain uses TRBV10-3 and TRBJ2-1; D may be TRBD2 (6 bases). Trimming left V 6 bases short and J 10 bases short, with 13 bases between. Germline CDR1 reads ENHRY; CDR2 reads SYGVKD. The CDR3 extends over 12 amino acids. The CDR3 loop is CAISRELGEQFF. CDR3 DNA sequence: TGTGCCATCAGCCGGGAGCTTGGAGAGCAGTTCTTC.

This chain uses TRBV6-6 with TRBJ2-1, with 9 nucleotides matching TRBD1. Germline V gene lookup returns CDR1 MNHNY and CDR2 SVGAGI (reference sequence). V trimming: 2 bases; J trimming: 5 bases; junction bases outside the gene matches: 4. The CDR3 totals 15 residues. The CDR3 bases are TGTGCCAGCAGTTACAGGACAGGGGTAAACAATGAGCAGTTCTTC. As protein: CASSYRTGVNNEQFF.

This clonotype has a count of ten or more. The chain carries TRBV27 and TRBJ2-7; weak D call: TRBD2 (6 bases). Trimming took off 1 base at V and 4 bases at J, with 29 bases between the two ends. The CDR3 runs 20 residues. Germline CDR1 is MNHEY and CDR2 is SMNVEV (reference sequence). This CDR3 is CASSLYGARRGPKNPYEQYF. The CDR3 nucleotides read TGTGCCAGCAGTTTATACGGTGCCAGGAGGGGACCCAAAAACCCATACGAGCAGTACTTC.

This clonotype occurred many times. Here the CDR3 DNA reads TGTGCCAGCAGCTTAACCCCTAGCAATGAGCAGTTCTTC. It is translated as CASSLTPSNEQFF. V usage is TRBV7-3 and J usage is TRBJ2-1; D unresolved. Germline lookup yields CDR1 SGHTA and CDR2 FQGTGA. This CDR3 spans 13 amino acids. V lost 0 bases to trimming and J lost 6 bases, with 6 bases between them.

This clonotype occurred many times. This sequence joins TRBV20-1 and TRBJ1-3; no reliable D call. This CDR3 region has 12 residues. Trimming took off 5 bases at V and 4 bases at J, with 9 bases between the two ends. CDR1 is DFQATT, CDR2 SNEGSKA, per germline (reference sequence). DNA of the CDR3: TGCAGTGCTGGGGTCCTCGGAAACACCATATATTTT. As protein: CSAGVLGNTIYF.

The sample holds many counts of this clonotype. This chain links TRBV18 with TRBJ2-5; D is uncertain. Per germline, CDR1 KGHSH and CDR2 LQKENI. The CDR3 has 13 residues. The germline V and J ends were trimmed by 6 bases and 4 bases, with 12 bases remaining between them. The CDR3 reads CASSLKSGETQYF. The CDR3 DNA sequence: TGTGCCAGCTCGCTGAAATCGGGAGAGACCCAGTACTTC.

This clonotype occurred many times. The chain joins TRBV20-1 to TRBJ1-1; D perhaps matches TRBD1 (5 bases). Germline-derived CDR1 and CDR2 are DFQATT and SNEGSKA (reference sequence). Deletions cut 0 bases from V and 0 bases from J, with 8 bases between. This CDR3 is 14 amino acids long. The DNA of the CDR3 is TGCAGTGCTAGAGATGACAGTGTGAACACTGAAGCTTTCTTT. Its protein is CSARDDSVNTEAFF.

This clonotype was counted at least ten times. The CDR3 loop is CATQYSNYEQYF. DNA for the CDR3: TGTGCCACCCAGTATAGTAACTACGAGCAGTACTTC. The chain has TRBV10-3 and TRBJ2-7; D gene unclear. Germline CDR1 ENHRY, CDR2 SYGVKD. CDR3 length: 12 amino acids. Trimming took 10 bases from V and 3 from J, leaving 13 bases between them.

This clonotype was picked up many times. V gene TRBV10-3 combines with J gene TRBJ2-1, with 11 bases matching TRBD1. This CDR3 spans 14 amino acids. V was clipped by 3 bases and J by 8 bases; unmatched bases: 3. Germline V gives CDR1 ENHRY, CDR2 SYGVKD. The CDR3 DNA reads TGTGCCATCAGTGAATCGGGACAGGGGGATGAGCAGTTCTTC. Encoded protein: CAISESGQGDEQFF.

In this sample, this clonotype turned up many times. CDR3 in amino acids: CASSHLGQPCTDTQYF. CDR3 DNA: TGTGCCAGCAGCCACTTGGGACAGCCCTGCACAGATACGCAGTATTTT. V usage is TRBV7-9 and J usage is TRBJ2-3; the match to TRBD1 covers 7 bases. The germline CDR1 and CDR2 sequences are SEHNR and FQNEAQ (reference sequence). The ends lost 5 bases at V and 1 base at J; junction bases unmatched: 9. The CDR3 is 16 residues long.

Many counts were recorded for this clonotype. V gene TRBV6-1 combines with J gene TRBJ2-6, with D unresolved. Trimming cost V 1 base and J 0 bases, with 1 base left between them. The CDR3 spans 14 residues. Germline assignment: CDR1 MNHNS and CDR2 SASEGT. CDR3 DNA sequence: TGTGCCAGCAGTGAAGGCTCTGGGGCCAACGTCCTGACTTTC. Residues: CASSEGSGANVLTF.

This clonotype was observed a handful of times. V and J are TRBV5-1 and TRBJ1-3; no firm D call. CDR1 and CDR2 (germline): SGHRS, YFSETQ. CDR3 length: 14 residues. V lost 8 bases to trimming and J lost 1 base, with 13 bases between them. CDR3 bases: TGCGCCAGTCGGGGATCCCCGTCTGGAAACACCATATATTTT. Translation: CASRGSPSGNTIYF.

This clonotype showed up many times. The chain combines TRBV2 with TRBJ1-2; 7 bases line up with TRBD1. Per germline, CDR1 SNHLY and CDR2 FYNNEI. The V segment lost 6 bases and the J segment 3 bases; nucleotides outside the gene matches: 4. CDR3 size: 13 residues. The CDR3 reads CASSADRDYGYTF. CDR3 coding DNA: TGTGCCAGCAGCGCCGACAGGGACTATGGCTACACCTTC.

This clonotype was seen many times. The rearrangement joins TRBV2 to TRBJ1-5; the D is unclear. V lost 6 bases, J lost 6 bases, and 12 bases lay in between. The CDR3 loop spans 13 amino acids. CDR1 and CDR2 from the germline V gene are SNHLY and FYNNEI. The CDR3 nucleotides are TGTGCCAGCAGGGATTCTCGTAGTCAGCCCCAGCATTTT. The encoded protein is CASRDSRSQPQHF.

This clonotype occurred many times. The chain employs TRBV2 and TRBJ2-5; D uncertain. CDR3 length equals 13 residues. Trimming left V 4 bases short and J 1 base short, with 7 bases between. In germline, CDR1 is SNHLY, CDR2 FYNNEI. The CDR3 here is CASSVLTQETQYF. CDR3 DNA: TGTGCCAGCAGTGTGCTAACCCAAGAGACCCAGTACTTC.

This clonotype has a count of ten or more. The chain joins TRBV11-2 to TRBJ1-1; 7 bases align to TRBD1. Germline V gene lookup returns CDR1 SGHAT and CDR2 FQNNGV. This CDR3 spans 15 amino acids. V lost 4 bases to trimming and J lost 5 bases; unmatched junction nucleotides: 10. The CDR3 DNA reads as TGTGCCAGCAGCTCAAGGGGGCGAATTGAGACTGAAGCTTTCTTT. Amino acid sequence: CASSSRGRIETEAFF.

This clonotype was seen at least ten times. The chain joins TRBV30 to TRBJ2-1; D perhaps matches TRBD2 (5 bases). The V and J ends lost 2 bases and 10 bases respectively, with 12 bases between them. Germline V lookup: CDR1 GTSNPN, CDR2 SVGIG (reference sequence). The CDR3 spans 12 residues. This chain's CDR3 is CAWSLVEAEQFF. CDR3 in DNA: TGTGCCTGGAGTTTAGTGGAGGCCGAGCAGTTCTTC. Combining the CDR3 with reference TRBV30 and TRBJ2-1 gives the whole variable domain SQTIHQWPATLVQPVGSPLSLECTVEGTSNPNLYWYRQAAGRGLQLLFYSVGIGQISSEVPQNLSASRPQDRQFILSSKKLLLSDSGFYLCAWSLVEAEQFFGPGTRLTVL.

This clonotype showed up many times. The genes are TRBV11-2 and TRBJ2-5, with a tentative D call TRBD2 (6 bases). This CDR3 has 17 amino acids. Germline V gene sequence: CDR1 SGHAT, CDR2 FQNNGV. V gave up 2 bases and J gave up 5 bases, with 21 bases separating them. The CDR3 DNA sequence: TGTGCCAGCAGCTTATACGGCGGAGGGCAGCGAGGGGAGACCCAGTACTTC. It encodes CASSLYGGGQRGETQYF. The full variable domain, in which reference TRBV11-2 and TRBJ2-5 provide the parts outside the CDR3, is EAGVAQSPRYKIIEKRQSVAFWCNPISGHATLYWYQQILGQGPKLLIQFQNNGVVDDSQLPKDRFSAERLKGVDSTLKIQPAKLEDSAVYLCASSLYGGGQRGETQYFGPGTRLLVL.

The chain employs TRBV7-2 and TRBJ2-1; the match to TRBD2 covers 9 bases. Trimming removed 6 bases from V and 3 bases from J; junction bases left unmatched: 6. CDR1 SGHTA and CDR2 FQGNSA come from the germline V gene. This CDR3 contains 15 residues. The CDR3, as DNA: TGTGCCAGCAGTCTTAGAGCGGGAGGCTACAATGAGCAGTTCTTC. Residues: CASSLRAGGYNEQFF.